A selection of T cell receptor beta chains follows, all from one sample in a study of T cell changes during pregnancy in multiple sclerosis. Method: immunoSEQ multiplex PCR; TCRdb's copy keeps in-frame clones and lacks some. The table lists roughly 40,000 clones, 87% of them singletons. The sample was CD4+ T cells from peripheral blood mononuclear cells, taken after pregnancy. Receptors originate from a female donor with multiple sclerosis, enrolled in a pregnancy study. CDR3s include the opening cysteine and the closing phenylalanine or tryptophan. The D gene is left open where the match is weak. Size is stated for part of the rows, as once, few or many counts, or as a class when the clone is expanded.

TGTGCCAGCAGCTTAGTATCAGGGGTCGAGGGGCCCCAGCATTTT CASSLVSGVEGPQHF TRBJ1-5 TRBV7-9 . .
TGCGCCAGCAGCTTGTTAGTCCAAGAGACCCAGTACTTC CASSLLVQETQYF TRBJ2-5 TRBV5-1 . .
TGCAGCGTTGAAGGACAGATGAACACTGAAGCTTTCTTT CSVEGQMNTEAFF TRBJ1-1 TRBV29-1 few .
TGTGCCTGGAGTCGGCAGGGGGACCAGCCCCAGCATTTT CAWSRQGDQPQHF TRBJ1-5 TRBV30 . TRBD1
TGCGCCAGCAGCCAAGGTCCCCAGGCAGGAATCGTTAATCAGCCCCAGCATTTT CASSQGPQAGIVNQPQHF TRBJ1-5 TRBV4-1 . .
TGTGCCATCAGTGCCTTGTCGGTCCTAGCGGGGGGTCCGTTCTTC CAISALSVLAGGPFF TRBJ2-1 TRBV10-3 . TRBD2
TGCAGCGTAGTCGGGACAGAGCCTCCCGGCTACACCTTC CSVVGTEPPGYTF TRBJ1-2 TRBV29-1 . TRBD1
TGCAGCGTTTTCGGCACAGGCAACTATGGCTACACCTTC CSVFGTGNYGYTF TRBJ1-2 TRBV29-1 . .
TGTGCCAGCTCAACCGGGGGGGTGGCTGAAGCTTTCTTT CASSTGGVAEAFF TRBJ1-1 TRBV18 . .
TGTGCCAGCAGTGAAGCATCCACACCGCCCACAGATACGCAGTATTTT CASSEASTPPTDTQYF TRBJ2-3 TRBV2 . .
TGTGCCAGCAGCTTAAGGGGGAACAGGGGGCAATACGAGCAGTACTTC CASSLRGNRGQYEQYF TRBJ2-7 TRBV7-3 . TRBD1
TGTGCCAGCAGCTTTAGGACTAGGTATCACGAGCAGTACTTC CASSFRTRYHEQYF TRBJ2-7 TRBV13 . TRBD2
TGCGCCAGCAGCTCTGGACTAGCGGGGTCCGGGGAGACCCAGTACTTC CASSSGLAGSGETQYF TRBJ2-5 TRBV5-1 . TRBD2
TGTGCCAGCAGGGCGGGGGCGCGAGGCTACACCTTC CASRAGARGYTF TRBJ1-2 TRBV2 . .
TGTGCCAGCAGCCCAGGGACAGGGGGAACCGGGGAGCTGTTTTTT CASSPGTGGTGELFF TRBJ2-2 TRBV11-3 . TRBD1
TGTGCCAGCAGTATGATGAGGGCTCGAGAGACCCAGTACTTC CASSMMRARETQYF TRBJ2-5 TRBV6-5 . .
TGTGCCACGACGGAAGGGGGCGGCACAGATACGCAGTATTTT CATTEGGGTDTQYF TRBJ2-3 TRBV10-3 . TRBD1
TGTGCCAGTAGTTTTTCCCGCTATGGCTACACCTTC CASSFSRYGYTF TRBJ1-2 TRBV19 . .
TGTGCCAGCAGCGTGCGGGCGGACACCGGGGAGCTGTTTTTT CASSVRADTGELFF TRBJ2-2 TRBV9 once .
TGTGCCAGCAGTTCCCGGGACAGGTCCTACAATGAGCAGTTCTTC CASSSRDRSYNEQFF TRBJ2-1 TRBV27 . TRBD1
TGTGCCAGCAGTATTTCCGGGACTAGACTCTATACCCAGTACTTC CASSISGTRLYTQYF TRBJ2-5 TRBV7-9 . TRBD2
TGCGCCAGCAGCCAACCTGGACTAGGAGGAGAGACCCAGTACTTC CASSQPGLGGETQYF TRBJ2-5 TRBV4-1 . TRBD2
TGTGCCAGCAGCGCCATGTGGACAGACTCCAACACCGGGGAGCTGTTTTTT CASSAMWTDSNTGELFF TRBJ2-2 TRBV28 . .